Sequencing of this TCR beta chain was carried out in a study of T cell responses to AZD1222 COVID-19 vaccine. Study background: Researchers grouped second doses given at about 4 or about 12 weeks into one pool.

This CDR3 region has 13 residues. Trimming took off 6 bases at V and 4 bases at J, with 13 bases between the two ends. Germline V gene lookup returns CDR1 MDHEN and CDR2 SYDVKM. The data were produced by immunoSEQ multiplex PCR, yet TCRdb's version contains in-frame clones alone and is incomplete. The profile shows roughly 120,000 clones, just over 85% of them singletons. Regarding the study as a whole: A mostly white British donor set with more females was recruited, and clonal diversity was possibly underestimated. Only a handful of AZD1222 recipients tested seropositive at baseline. Rises in breadth and depth of Spike-specific TCRs came after two AZD1222 doses.

Comments on this clone: Its cognate antigen is unknown.

The material sequenced was peripheral blood, taken on day 0 of AZD1222 vaccination. The sequence was obtained from an adult in good health. The rearrangement uses TRBV28 and TRBJ2-7; D possibly corresponds to TRBD2 (6 bases). The CDR3 sequence is CASRVGTAYEQYF. In nucleotides, the CDR3 is TGTGCCAGCAGAGTCGGGACTGCGTACGAGCAGTACTTC.